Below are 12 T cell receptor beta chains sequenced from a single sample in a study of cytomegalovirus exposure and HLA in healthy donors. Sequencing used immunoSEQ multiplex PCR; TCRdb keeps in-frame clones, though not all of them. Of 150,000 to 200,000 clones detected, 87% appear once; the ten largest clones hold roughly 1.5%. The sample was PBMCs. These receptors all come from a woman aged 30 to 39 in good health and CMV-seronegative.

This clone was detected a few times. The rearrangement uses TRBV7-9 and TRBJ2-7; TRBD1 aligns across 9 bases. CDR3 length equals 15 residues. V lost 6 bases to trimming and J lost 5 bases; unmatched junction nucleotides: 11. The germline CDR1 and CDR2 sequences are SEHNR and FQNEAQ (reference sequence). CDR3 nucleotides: TGTGCCAGCAGTGGGACGGGACAGGGTTTAAACGAGCAGTACTTC. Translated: CASSGTGQGLNEQYF. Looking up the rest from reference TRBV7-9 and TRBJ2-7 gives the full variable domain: DTGVSQNPRHKITKRGQNVTFRCDPISEHNRLYWYRQTLGQGPEFLTYFQNEAQLEKSRLLSDRFSAERPKGSFSTLEIQRTEQGDSAMYLCASSGTGQGLNEQYFGPGTRLTVT.

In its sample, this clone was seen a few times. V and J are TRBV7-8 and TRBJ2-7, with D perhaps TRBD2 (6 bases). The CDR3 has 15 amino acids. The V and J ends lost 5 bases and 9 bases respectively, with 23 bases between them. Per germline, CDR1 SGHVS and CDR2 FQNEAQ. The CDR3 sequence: CASSPSRDSNLRQYF. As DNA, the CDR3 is TGTGCCAGCAGCCCCAGCCGGGACTCTAACCTCCGGCAGTACTTC.

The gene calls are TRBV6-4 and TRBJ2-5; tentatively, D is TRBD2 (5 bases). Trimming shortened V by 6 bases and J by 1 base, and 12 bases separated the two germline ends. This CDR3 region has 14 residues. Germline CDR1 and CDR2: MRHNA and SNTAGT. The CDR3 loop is CASRKDWTQETQYF. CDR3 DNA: TGTGCCAGCAGAAAGGACTGGACCCAAGAGACCCAGTACTTC.

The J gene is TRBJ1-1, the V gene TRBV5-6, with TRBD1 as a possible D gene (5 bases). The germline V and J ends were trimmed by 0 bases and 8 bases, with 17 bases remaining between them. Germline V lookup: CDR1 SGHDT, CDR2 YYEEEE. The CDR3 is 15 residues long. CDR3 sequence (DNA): TGTGCCAGCAGCTTGGAGGCCGCTAAGGGGCGGGAAGCTTTCTTT. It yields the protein CASSLEAAKGREAFF.

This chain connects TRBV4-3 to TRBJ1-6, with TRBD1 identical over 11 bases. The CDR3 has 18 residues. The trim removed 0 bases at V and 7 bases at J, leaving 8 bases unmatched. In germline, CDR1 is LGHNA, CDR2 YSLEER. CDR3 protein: CASSQDADRGLNNSPLHF. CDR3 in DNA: TGCGCCAGCAGCCAAGATGCGGACAGGGGGCTAAACAATTCACCCCTCCACTTT.

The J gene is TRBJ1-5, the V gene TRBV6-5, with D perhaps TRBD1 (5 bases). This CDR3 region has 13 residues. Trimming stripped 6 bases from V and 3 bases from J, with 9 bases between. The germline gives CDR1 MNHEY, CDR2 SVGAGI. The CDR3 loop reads CASRDSLNQPQHF. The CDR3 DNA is TGTGCCAGCAGAGACAGCCTCAATCAGCCCCAGCATTTT.

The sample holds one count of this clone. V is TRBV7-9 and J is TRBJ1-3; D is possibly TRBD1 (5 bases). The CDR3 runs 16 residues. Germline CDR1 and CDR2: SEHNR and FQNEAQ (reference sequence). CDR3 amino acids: CANVSGQSDSGNTIYF. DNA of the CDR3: TGTGCTAACGTTTCCGGACAATCAGACTCTGGAAACACCATATATTTT.

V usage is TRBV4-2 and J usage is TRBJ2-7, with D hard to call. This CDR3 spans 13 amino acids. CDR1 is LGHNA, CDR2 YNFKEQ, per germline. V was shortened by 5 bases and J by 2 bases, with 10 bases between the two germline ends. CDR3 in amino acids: CASSADNPYEQYF. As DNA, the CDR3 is TGTGCCAGCAGCGCAGACAATCCCTACGAGCAGTACTTC.

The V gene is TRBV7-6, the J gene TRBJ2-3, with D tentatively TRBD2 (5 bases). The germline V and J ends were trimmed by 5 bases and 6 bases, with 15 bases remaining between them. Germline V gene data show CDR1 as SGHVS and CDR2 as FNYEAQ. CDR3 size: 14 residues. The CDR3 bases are TGTGCCAGCAGCCCCGGGATGGGGTTGGATACGCAGTATTTT. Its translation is CASSPGMGLDTQYF.

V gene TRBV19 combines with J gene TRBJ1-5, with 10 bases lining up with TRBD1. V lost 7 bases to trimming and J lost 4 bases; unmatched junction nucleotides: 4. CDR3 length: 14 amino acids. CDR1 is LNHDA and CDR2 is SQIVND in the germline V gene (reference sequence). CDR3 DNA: TGTGCCAGTAAGGGACAGGGGTTGAATCAGCCCCAGCATTTT. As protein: CASKGQGLNQPQHF. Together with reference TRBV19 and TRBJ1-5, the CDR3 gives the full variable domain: DGGITQSPKYLFRKEGQNVTLSCEQNLNHDAMYWYRQDPGQGLRLIYYSQIVNDFQKGDIAEGYSVSREKKESFPLTVTSAQKNPTAFYLCASKGQGLNQPQHFGDGTRLSIL.

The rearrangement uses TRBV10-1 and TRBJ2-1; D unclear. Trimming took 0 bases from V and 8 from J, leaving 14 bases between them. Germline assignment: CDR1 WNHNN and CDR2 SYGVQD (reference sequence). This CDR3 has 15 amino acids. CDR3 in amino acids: CASSESAKLGDEQFF. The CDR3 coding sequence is TGCGCCAGCAGTGAGTCAGCAAAGTTGGGCGATGAGCAGTTCTTC.

CDR3 loop: CASSWGTSGGRVTQYF. The CDR3 nucleotides read TGTGCCAGCAGTTGGGGCACTAGCGGGGGAAGGGTTACGCAGTATTTT. The genes are TRBV27 and TRBJ2-3, with 11 bases identical to TRBD2. The germline V gene encodes CDR1 MNHEY and CDR2 SMNVEV (reference sequence). V lost 4 bases and J lost 8; bases outside the gene matches: 11. This CDR3 spans 16 amino acids.